These T cell receptor beta chains were read from a single sample in a study of cytomegalovirus exposure and HLA in healthy donors. The data were produced by immunoSEQ multiplex PCR, yet TCRdb's version contains in-frame clones alone and is incomplete. The data show around 150,000 clones, with roughly 80% seen just once and around 1.4% held by the top ten. Sequencing input: PBMCs. These receptor sequences come from a male donor in good health and CMV-seronegative. Both conserved end residues are part of each CDR3. The D gene is left open where the match is weak. Rows give clone size only sometimes, using once, few, many, or a class for an expanded clone.

>few|TRBV5-1|-|TRBJ2-7
TGCGCCAGCAGCTTGGGGAGCTCCTACGAGCAGTACTTC
CASSLGSSYEQYF
>once|TRBV5-1|TRBD1|TRBJ1-1
TGCGCCAGCTCTATCGGACAGGTCGGCACTGAAGCTTTCTTT
CASSIGQVGTEAFF
>-|TRBV15|TRBD2|TRBJ2-7
TGTGCCACCAGCAGAGATCATATAGCGGGAGCGCTCGAGCAGTACTTC
CATSRDHIAGALEQYF
>-|TRBV19|-|TRBJ1-4
TGTGCCAGTAGTGAGAACGTAAATGAAAAACTGTTTTTT
CASSENVNEKLFF
>-|TRBV9|TRBD1|TRBJ1-2
TGTGCCAGCAGCGTAGCTAGACAGGGTAACTATGGCTACACCTTC
CASSVARQGNYGYTF
>-|TRBV5-1|-|TRBJ2-7
TGCGCCAGCAGCTGGGGGGACAGTGAGTACGAGCAGTACTTC
CASSWGDSEYEQYF
>-|TRBV19|-|TRBJ2-7
TGTGCCAGTAGTCTCCGACACGAGATCTACGAGCAGTACTTC
CASSLRHEIYEQYF
>-|TRBV27|-|TRBJ1-1
TGTGCCAGCAGATACCAGGGGTTGAACACTGAAGCTTTCTTT
CASRYQGLNTEAFF
>few|TRBV28|TRBD2|TRBJ2-5
TGTGCCAGCACCCCGGGAGCGGGAGGCCAAGAGACCCAGTACTTC
CASTPGAGGQETQYF
>-|TRBV18|TRBD2|TRBJ2-5
TGTGCCAGCTCCACAGCGGGGGGAGGAGAGACCCAGTACTTC
CASSTAGGGETQYF
>once|TRBV7-2|-|TRBJ2-7
TGTGCCAGCAGCTTAGGTCGATCAGGGGCAGGCGAGCAGTACTTC
CASSLGRSGAGEQYF
>-|TRBV7-9|-|TRBJ2-3
TGTGCCAGCAGCTTAGAAGGAGCAGATACGCAGTATTTT
CASSLEGADTQYF
>-|TRBV7-5|-|TRBJ1-6
TGTGCCAGAAGCTTCCGACAGGGCCGTCCCCCCTATAATTCACCCCTCCACTTT
CARSFRQGRPPYNSPLHF
>once|TRBV21-1|-|TRBJ1-1
TGTGCCAGCAGCAATTTCGGCCGCAGGGAGAAGGGGGAGTGCGACACTGAAGCTTTCTTT
CASSNFGRREKGECDTEAFF
>-|TRBV28|-|TRBJ1-2
TGTGCCAGCAGTCTAATCATATTAACCCGCGGCTACACCTTC
CASSLIILTRGYTF
>-|TRBV7-3|TRBD2|TRBJ2-1
TGTGCCAGCAGCACCTCCGGGACTAGCGGGAATGAGCAGTTCTTC
CASSTSGTSGNEQFF
>-|TRBV7-2|-|TRBJ2-7
TGTGCCAGCAGTTCAAGGTGGGGGGCCTACGAGCAGTACTTC
CASSSRWGAYEQYF
>-|TRBV5-6|-|TRBJ2-4
TGTGCCAGCAGCATAGGACAGCTAGCCAAAAACATTCAGTACTTC
CASSIGQLAKNIQYF
>once|TRBV5-1|TRBD1|TRBJ1-6
TGCGCCAGCAGCCTCTCAGGGACAGGGTATTTGTCACCCCTCCACTTT
CASSLSGTGYLSPLHF
>once|TRBV5-4|TRBD1|TRBJ1-5
TGTGCCAGCAGCCGGGACAGGAGCAATCAGCCCCAGCATTTT
CASSRDRSNQPQHF
>-|TRBV6-1|TRBD1|TRBJ2-1
TGTGCCAGTGACAGGGGGACCTACAATGAGCAGTTCTTC
CASDRGTYNEQFF
>-|TRBV6-1|TRBD2|TRBJ2-5
TGTGCCAGCAGTGAAGCCGCATGGACTAGCGGGGAAGAGACCCAGTACTTC
CASSEAAWTSGEETQYF
>-|TRBV11-3|TRBD1|TRBJ2-3
TGTGCCAGCAGCGGGGGACAGGCCTCTGCTTTTCCAGATACGCAGTATTTT
CASSGGQASAFPDTQYF
>-|TRBV13|TRBD2|TRBJ2-1
TGTGCCAGCAGCTTGGGGGGCCTTACTAGCGGGAATTGGGACAATGAGCAGTTCTTC
CASSLGGLTSGNWDNEQFF
>few|TRBV7-2|-|TRBJ1-4
TGTGCCAGCAGCTTATGGTTGAGGGAAAAACTGTTTTTT
CASSLWLREKLFF
>once|TRBV9|TRBD2|TRBJ2-7
TGTGCCAGCAGGCGGGGGTTCTACGAGCAGTACTTC
CASRRGFYEQYF
>-|TRBV6-1|TRBD2|TRBJ2-6
TGTGCCAGCAGTGGGACTAGCGGCTCTGGGGCCAACGTCCTGACTTTC
CASSGTSGSGANVLTF
>-|TRBV6-1|TRBD2|TRBJ2-7
TGTGCCAGCAGTGCCAGCGGGGTAACCTACGAGCAGTACTTC
CASSASGVTYEQYF
>few|TRBV7-9|-|TRBJ1-5
TGTGCCAGCAGCGCGGCCTGGGATCAGCCCCAGCATTTT
CASSAAWDQPQHF
>few|TRBV19|-|TRBJ2-3
TGTGCCAGTAGTAGTACGGGAGATACGCAGTATTTT
CASSSTGDTQYF
>-|TRBV30|-|TRBJ2-7
TGTGCCTGGAGCCCGGGTCCCTCTCGGGAGCAGTACTTC
CAWSPGPSREQYF
>-|TRBV4-3|TRBD2|TRBJ2-2
TGCGCCAGCAGCCAAGAGGGTAGGGAGGGAGGCGGGGAGCTGTTTTTT
CASSQEGREGGGELFF
>-|TRBV6-1|TRBD2|TRBJ2-1
TGTGCCAGCAGTGCAGGTAGCGGGAACGGGTATGAGCAGTTCTTC
CASSAGSGNGYEQFF
>few|TRBV7-9|TRBD2|TRBJ2-5
TGTGCCAGCAGCTTACACGCGGGGGGAGAGACCCAGTACTTC
CASSLHAGGETQYF
>few|TRBV5-1|TRBD2|TRBJ2-7
TGCGCCAGCAGCTACTACGGGACTAGCGCCTACGAGCAGTACTTC
CASSYYGTSAYEQYF
>-|TRBV7-2|-|TRBJ1-1
TGTGCCAGCAGCTTAGGTGAGACATCGGGATCTGAAGCTTTCTTT
CASSLGETSGSEAFF
>-|TRBV7-2|TRBD2|TRBJ2-7
TGTGCCAGCAGCTTAGTAGGTAGCGGGACCTACGAGCAGTACTTC
CASSLVGSGTYEQYF
>-|TRBV7-2|-|TRBJ2-3
TGTGCCAGCAGCTCTATCACAGATACGCAGTATTTT
CASSSITDTQYF
>-|TRBV7-9|-|TRBJ2-3
TGTGCCAGCAGCTTAGGGGCTAGCCAGTATCCAGATACGCAGTATTTT
CASSLGASQYPDTQYF
>-|TRBV6-6|-|TRBJ2-7
TGTGCCAGCAGTTACGGGACATCCTCGTCCTACGAGCAGTACTTC
CASSYGTSSSYEQYF
>-|TRBV28|TRBD1|TRBJ2-7
TGTGCCAGCAGGGGGACAGGGAGTGGATACGAGCAGTACTTC
CASRGTGSGYEQYF
>once|TRBV28|-|TRBJ2-3
TGTGCCAGCAGAACAAATCCGGGACAAAAGAGGGATACGCAGTATTTT
CASRTNPGQKRDTQYF
>-|TRBV7-9|TRBD2|TRBJ2-1
TGTGCCAGCAGTTTCCCACTAGCGGGAGAGGCTAGGGAGCAGTTCTTC
CASSFPLAGEAREQFF
>-|TRBV7-9|TRBD1|TRBJ1-2
TGTGCCAGCAGCCCATCGGAGAACAGGGGGTATGGCTACACCTTC
CASSPSENRGYGYTF
>-|TRBV5-5|TRBD1|TRBJ2-7
TGTGCCAGCAGCGAGACAGGGAATGAGCAGTACTTC
CASSETGNEQYF
>-|TRBV6-1|-|TRBJ1-5
TGTGCCAGCAGGACGCCAGTGGGGCATCAGCCCCAGCATTTT
CASRTPVGHQPQHF
>-|TRBV28|TRBD1|TRBJ2-7
TGTGCCAGCAGGCTAGCGGACAGGGGGTATTTCGAGCAGTACTTC
CASRLADRGYFEQYF
>-|TRBV7-2|-|TRBJ1-1
TGTGCCAGCAGCCGGGGAGGGGGACCCGGTGGGAACACTGAAGCTTTCTTT
CASSRGGGPGGNTEAFF
>-|TRBV5-4|TRBD1|TRBJ2-3
TGTGCCAGCAGCGGACAGGGGGCTGGCACAGATACGCAGTATTTT
CASSGQGAGTDTQYF
>-|TRBV11-2|TRBD1|TRBJ2-7
TGTGCCAGCAGCCCGGGACAGGGCGCCTACGAGCAGTACTTC
CASSPGQGAYEQYF
>-|TRBV18|TRBD2|TRBJ2-1
TGTGCCAGCTCACCTCCAAGCGGGGGGGCCTACAATGAGCAGTTCTTC
CASSPPSGGAYNEQFF
>-|TRBV7-2|TRBD2|TRBJ2-3
TGTGCCAGCAGCTTTATCGGGGGGGCCGAAGATACGCAGTATTTT
CASSFIGGAEDTQYF
>-|TRBV9|TRBD1|TRBJ2-4
TGTGCCAGCAGCGTATCTCAGGGGGCGGAAAACATTCAGTACTTC
CASSVSQGAENIQYF
>-|TRBV7-2|TRBD1|TRBJ2-1
TGTGCCAGCAGCTGGCCGGGACAGGGGTTGAATGAGCAGTTCTTC
CASSWPGQGLNEQFF
>-|TRBV4-1|TRBD2|TRBJ2-7
TGCGCCAGCAGCCAAGCCAGGTCGGGACTAAAAGTTTACGAGCAGTACTTC
CASSQARSGLKVYEQYF
>few|TRBV10-3|-|TRBJ1-4
TGTGCCATCAGTATGGGGGAGGCTAATGAAAAACTGTTTTTT
CAISMGEANEKLFF